The TCR beta chain under discussion was sequenced for a study of response to subunit inactivated influenza vaccine (dated by TCRdb to 2016 to 2018). Some background on the complete study: Deep quantitative T cell receptor repertoire profiling was used in the study to track responses to a trivalent subunit inactivated influenza vaccine. General study outcomes and caveats: It was suggested by the authors that each seasonal influenza vaccination may recruit only a limited number of new T cells.

Taken from cysteine to phenylalanine, the CDR3 has 13 residues. Only the CDR3 region is kept as DNA, spanning 39 bases read in frame from base 1. At the junction V is shortened by 5 bases and J by 5 bases; bases outside the gene matches: 5. Library creation used RT-PCR. The instrument was an Illumina HiSeq 2500. TCRdb cleaned the public reads at Q25 with fastp, built clones with MiXCR and kept in-frame beta chains. Rows with one shared CDR3 protein collapse into an entry with the most common genes and DNA. The sample table records about 580,000 distinct CDR3 sequences; less than 15% of these occur just once. Clones ranked in the top ten supply 11% of the sample. This clonotype was picked up many times. This receptor's antigen is unknown. No qualities accompany the bases; no much larger clone lies one base away.

This sequence originates from a man between 45 and 60 years old who received an inactivated influenza vaccine. Donor details come from another sample of the same person, matched by shared clones. The sample in question was PBMCs from blood, obtained 12 days after vaccination. This chain is built from TRBV12-3 or TRBV12-4 and TRBJ2-5, with 7 bases aligning to TRBD1. This receptor carries the CDR3 CASSPGGGETQYF. The nucleotide sequence reads as follows: TGTGCCAGCAGTCCAGGGGGTGGGGAGACCCAGTACTTC.